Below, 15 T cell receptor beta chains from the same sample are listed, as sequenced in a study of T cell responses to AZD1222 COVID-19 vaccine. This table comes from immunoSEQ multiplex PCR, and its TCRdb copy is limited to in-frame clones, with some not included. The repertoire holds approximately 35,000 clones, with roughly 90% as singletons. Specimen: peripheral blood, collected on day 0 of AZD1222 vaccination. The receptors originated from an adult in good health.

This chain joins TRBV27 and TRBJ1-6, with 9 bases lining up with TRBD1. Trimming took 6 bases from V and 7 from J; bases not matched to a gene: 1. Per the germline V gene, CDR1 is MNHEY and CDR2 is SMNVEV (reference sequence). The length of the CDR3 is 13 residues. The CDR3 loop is CASRDRGNSPLHF. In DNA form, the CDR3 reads TGTGCCAGCAGGGACAGGGGCAATTCACCCCTCCACTTT.

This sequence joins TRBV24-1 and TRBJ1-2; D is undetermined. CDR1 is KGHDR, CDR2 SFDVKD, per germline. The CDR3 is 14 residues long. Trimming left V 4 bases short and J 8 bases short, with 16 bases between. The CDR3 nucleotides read TGTGCCACCAGTGACCCATCAGGCGTGGGCGGCTACACCTTC. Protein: CATSDPSGVGGYTF.

In nucleotides, the CDR3 is TGTGCCAGCAGTTACGACAGTCTCCAGGGCTACACCTTC. Protein sequence: CASSYDSLQGYTF. This chain connects TRBV6-6 to TRBJ1-2; maybe TRBD1 (5 bases). CDR3 length: 13 residues. The V and J ends lost 2 bases and 8 bases respectively, with 12 bases between them. Germline CDR1 MNHNY, CDR2 SVGAGI (reference sequence).

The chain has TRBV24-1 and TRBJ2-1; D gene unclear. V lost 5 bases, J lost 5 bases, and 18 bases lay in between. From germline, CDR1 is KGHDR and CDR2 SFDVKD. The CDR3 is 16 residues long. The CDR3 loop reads CATSALDASTNNEQFF. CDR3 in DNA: TGTGCCACCAGTGCGCTGGACGCGTCTACTAACAATGAGCAGTTCTTC.

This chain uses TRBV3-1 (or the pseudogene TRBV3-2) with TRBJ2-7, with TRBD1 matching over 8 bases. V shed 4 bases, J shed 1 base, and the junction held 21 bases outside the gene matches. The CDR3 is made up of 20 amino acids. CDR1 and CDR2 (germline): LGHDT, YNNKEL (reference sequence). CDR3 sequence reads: CASSRAPGQENSRLSYEQYF. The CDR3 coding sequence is TGTGCCAGCAGCCGAGCACCGGGACAGGAGAACTCGCGCCTTTCCTACGAGCAGTACTTC.

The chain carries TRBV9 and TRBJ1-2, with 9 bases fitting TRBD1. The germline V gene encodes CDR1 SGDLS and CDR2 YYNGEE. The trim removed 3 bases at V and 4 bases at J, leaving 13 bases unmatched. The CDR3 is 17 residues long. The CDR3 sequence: CASSGAPGGQGGYGYTF. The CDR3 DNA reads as TGTGCCAGCAGCGGAGCGCCCGGGGGACAGGGAGGCTATGGCTACACCTTC.

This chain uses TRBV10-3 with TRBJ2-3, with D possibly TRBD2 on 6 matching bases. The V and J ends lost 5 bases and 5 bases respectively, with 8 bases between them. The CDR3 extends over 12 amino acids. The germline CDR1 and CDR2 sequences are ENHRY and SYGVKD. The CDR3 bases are TGTGCCATCAGTCTAGCGTTAGATACGCAGTATTTT. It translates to CAISLALDTQYF.

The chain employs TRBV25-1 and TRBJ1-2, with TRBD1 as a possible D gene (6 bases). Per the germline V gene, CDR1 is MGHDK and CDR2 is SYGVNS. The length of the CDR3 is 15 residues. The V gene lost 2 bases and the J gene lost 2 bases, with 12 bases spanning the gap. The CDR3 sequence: CASSEGAGANYGYTF. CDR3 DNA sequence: TGTGCCAGCAGTGAAGGCGCAGGGGCCAACTATGGCTACACCTTC.

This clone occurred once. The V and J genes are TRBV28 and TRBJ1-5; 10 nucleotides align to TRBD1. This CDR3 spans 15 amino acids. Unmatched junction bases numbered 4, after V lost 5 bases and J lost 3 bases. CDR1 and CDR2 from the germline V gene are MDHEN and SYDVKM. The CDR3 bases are TGTGCCAGCAGTACCGGGACAGGGGACAATCAGCCCCAGCATTTT. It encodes CASSTGTGDNQPQHF.

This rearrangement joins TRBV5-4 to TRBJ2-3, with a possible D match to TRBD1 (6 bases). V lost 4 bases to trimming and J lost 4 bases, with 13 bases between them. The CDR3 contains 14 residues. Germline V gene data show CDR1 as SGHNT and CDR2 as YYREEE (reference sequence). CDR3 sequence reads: CASSTQGIADTQYF. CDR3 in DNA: TGTGCCAGCAGCACACAGGGTATAGCAGATACGCAGTATTTT.

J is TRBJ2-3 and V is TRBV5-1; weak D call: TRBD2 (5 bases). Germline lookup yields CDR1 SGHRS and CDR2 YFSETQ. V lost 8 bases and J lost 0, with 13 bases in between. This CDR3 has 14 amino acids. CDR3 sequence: CASRAEPSTDTQYF. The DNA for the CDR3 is TGCGCCAGTAGAGCGGAACCTAGCACAGATACGCAGTATTTT.

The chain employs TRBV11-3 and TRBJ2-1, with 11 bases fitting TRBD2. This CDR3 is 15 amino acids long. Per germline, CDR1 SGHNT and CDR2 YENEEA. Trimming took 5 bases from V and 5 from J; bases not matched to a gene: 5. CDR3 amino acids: CASSPPGLADNEQFF. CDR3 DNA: TGTGCCAGCAGCCCCCCGGGACTAGCGGACAATGAGCAGTTCTTC.

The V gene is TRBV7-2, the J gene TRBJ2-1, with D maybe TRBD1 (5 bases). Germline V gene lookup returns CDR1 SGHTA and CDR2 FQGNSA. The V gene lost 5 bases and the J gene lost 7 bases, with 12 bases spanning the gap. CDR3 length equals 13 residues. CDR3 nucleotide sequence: TGTGCCAGCAGCCCGTTGACAGAAAATGAGCAGTTCTTC. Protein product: CASSPLTENEQFF.

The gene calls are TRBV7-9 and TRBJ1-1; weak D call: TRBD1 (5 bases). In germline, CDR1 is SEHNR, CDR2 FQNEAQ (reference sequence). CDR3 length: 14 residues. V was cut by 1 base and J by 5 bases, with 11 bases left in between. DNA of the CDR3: TGTGCCAGCAGCTTAGATCCAGGGTGGACTGAAGCTTTCTTT. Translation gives CASSLDPGWTEAFF.

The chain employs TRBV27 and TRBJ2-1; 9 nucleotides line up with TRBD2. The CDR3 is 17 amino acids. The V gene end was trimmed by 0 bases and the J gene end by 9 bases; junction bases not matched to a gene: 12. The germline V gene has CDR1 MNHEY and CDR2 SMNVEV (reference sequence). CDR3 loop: CASSLSVLRGRVLEQFF. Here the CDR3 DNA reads TGTGCCAGCAGTTTATCGGTCCTTCGCGGGAGGGTTCTTGAGCAGTTCTTC.